The 23 T cell receptor beta chains reported below all come from one sample, sequenced in a study of T-cell reconstitution after alpha-beta-depleted transplantation in children. Unique molecular identifiers were incorporated during preparation of the TCRbeta library. TCRdb re-called the PCR reads through MiXCR, storing one row per CDR3 protein. This sample carries hundreds of thousands of distinct CDR3 sequences, 16% of them seen once, and the ten largest clones take approximately 1%. Specimen: PBMCs from the stem cell graft donor, collected from the stem cell graft. These receptors were taken from a human donor who donated a stem cell graft to a child with acute myeloid leukemia.

The chain joins TRBV20-1 to TRBJ2-1; TRBD2 matches 8 bases. Germline trimming cut 4 bases from V and 4 bases from J; bases unmatched to any gene: 6. Germline values: CDR1 DFQATT, CDR2 SNEGSKA (reference sequence). The CDR3 has 14 residues. CDR3 protein: CSAMPGLVYNEQFF. Written as DNA, the CDR3 is TGCAGTGCTATGCCGGGACTAGTGTACAATGAGCAGTTCTTC.

This clonotype has more than one count but fewer than ten. V gene TRBV12-3 or TRBV12-4 combines with J gene TRBJ1-5; D remains unclear. V was cut by 8 bases and J by 7 bases, with 12 bases left in between. The CDR3 has 12 amino acids. This CDR3 is CASSQLGQPQHF. CDR3 in DNA: TGTGCCAGCTCACAACTCGGGCAGCCCCAGCATTTT.

V is TRBV5-1 and J is TRBJ2-1; 8 bases line up with TRBD1. V trimming: 1 base; J trimming: 0 bases; junction bases outside the gene matches: 9. Per germline, CDR1 SGHRS and CDR2 YFSETQ. The CDR3 is 18 residues long. The CDR3 here is CASSLQTGTGLSYNEQFF. The CDR3 DNA sequence: TGCGCCAGCAGCTTGCAAACCGGGACAGGACTCTCCTACAATGAGCAGTTCTTC.

This clonotype was seen ten or more times. The rearrangement joins TRBV20-1 to TRBJ1-5; no definite D call. The CDR3 extends over 11 amino acids. Trimming took off 5 bases at V and 5 bases at J, with 7 bases between the two ends. Germline V gene data show CDR1 as DFQATT and CDR2 as SNEGSKA (reference sequence). The DNA of the CDR3 is TGCAGTGCTGGCTTAGATCAGCCCCAGCATTTT. Translating it yields CSAGLDQPQHF.

The V gene is TRBV5-1, the J gene TRBJ1-4; D uncertain. This CDR3 comprises 14 residues. Germline V lookup: CDR1 SGHRS, CDR2 YFSETQ. Trimming cost V 1 base and J 6 bases, with 10 bases left between them. In DNA, the CDR3 is TGCGCCAGCAGCTTGTCTCAGAGGGATGAAAAACTGTTTTTT. Protein product: CASSLSQRDEKLFF. Full variable domain (outside the CDR3, taken from reference TRBV5-1 and TRBJ1-4): KAGVTQTPRYLIKTRGQQVTLSCSPISGHRSVSWYQQTPGQGLQFLFEYFSETQRNKGNFPGRFSGRQFSNSRSEMNVSTLELGDSALYLCASSLSQRDEKLFFGSGTQLSVL.

The chain is built from TRBV11-1 and TRBJ2-2; no clear D gene. Trimming took off 5 bases at V and 4 bases at J, with 8 bases between the two ends. Germline V CDR1 and CDR2: SGHAT, FQDESV (reference sequence). The CDR3 is made up of 13 amino acids. The CDR3 protein is CASSPTVTGELFF. The CDR3 nucleotides are TGTGCCAGCAGCCCAACAGTCACCGGGGAGCTGTTTTTT.

The CDR3 is CASTQRGQETQYF. The CDR3 DNA sequence: TGTGCCAGCACCCAGAGGGGGCAAGAGACCCAGTACTTC. V and J are TRBV6-2 or TRBV6-3 and TRBJ2-5, with D perhaps TRBD1 (6 bases). CDR3 size: 13 residues. The ends were cut back, 7 bases at V and 2 bases at J, with 11 bases in the middle. Germline values: CDR1 MNHEY, CDR2 SVGEGT.

This clonotype appeared a few times. The rearrangement joins TRBV7-7 to TRBJ2-1; D unresolved. V gave up 1 base and J gave up 9 bases, with 10 bases separating them. Germline V CDR1 and CDR2: SSHAT, FNYEAQ (reference sequence). There are 13 residues in the CDR3. CDR3 DNA sequence: TGTGCCAGCAGCTTAGAATTGAGACGTGAGCAGTTCTTC. Translating it yields CASSLELRREQFF. The full variable domain, rest sourced from reference TRBV7-7 and TRBJ2-1, is GAGVSQSPRYKVTKRGQDVTLRCDPISSHATLYWYQQALGQGPEFLTYFNYEAQPDKSGLPSDRFSAERPEGSISTLTIQRTEQRDSAMYRCASSLELRREQFFGPGTRLTVL.

This clonotype was seen a handful of times. The chain uses TRBV7-9 and TRBJ2-1; 11 bases are a match to TRBD2. J gave up 0 bases and V 5 bases, and 6 bases lay outside the gene matches. The CDR3 spans 17 residues. CDR1 is SEHNR and CDR2 is FQNEAQ in the germline V gene (reference sequence). CDR3: CASSPAGTSGSYNEQFF. The CDR3 DNA reads as TGTGCCAGCAGCCCCGCCGGGACTAGCGGCTCCTACAATGAGCAGTTCTTC. Filled out from reference TRBV7-9 and TRBJ2-1, the complete variable domain reads DTGVSQNPRHKITKRGQNVTFRCDPISEHNRLYWYRQTLGQGPEFLTYFQNEAQLEKSRLLSDRFSAERPKGSFSTLEIQRTEQGDSAMYLCASSPAGTSGSYNEQFFGPGTRLTVL.

Many counts were recorded for this clonotype. V gene TRBV20-1 combines with J gene TRBJ2-5; no clear D gene. In germline, CDR1 is DFQATT, CDR2 SNEGSKA (reference sequence). The CDR3 runs 13 residues. The V end lost 5 bases, the J end lost 2 bases, and 12 bases lay between the germline ends. The CDR3 DNA sequence: TGCAGTGCTGCCGAGCACTTTCAAGAGACCCAGTACTTC. Its protein is CSAAEHFQETQYF.

The V call is TRBV5-6, the J call TRBJ2-2; the D is unclear. The germline CDR1 and CDR2 sequences are SGHDT and YYEEEE. The CDR3 covers 15 residues. Deletions cut 0 bases from V and 1 base from J, with 7 bases between. For the CDR3, the DNA is TGTGCCAGCAGCTTGGCGGCATTGAACACCGGGGAGCTGTTTTTT. Translation gives CASSLAALNTGELFF. Full variable domain (outside the CDR3, taken from reference TRBV5-6 and TRBJ2-2): DAGVTQSPTHLIKTRGQQVTLRCSPKSGHDTVSWYQQALGQGPQFIFQYYEEEERQRGNFPDRFSGHQFPNYSSELNVNALLLGDSALYLCASSLAALNTGELFFGEGSRLTVL.

The chain uses TRBV5-6 and TRBJ1-1; D is unresolved. This CDR3 is 14 amino acids long. Trimming stripped 2 bases from V and 1 base from J, with 9 bases between. Germline V gene lookup returns CDR1 SGHDT and CDR2 YYEEEE. The CDR3 DNA is TGTGCCAGCAGCTTATATCTAAAGAACACTGAAGCTTTCTTT. This sequence encodes CASSLYLKNTEAFF.

This clonotype was detected a few times. This sequence joins TRBV6-5 and TRBJ2-1; TRBD1 matches 9 bases. V shed 5 bases and J 2 bases; nucleotides not matched to a gene: 7. The CDR3 sequence is 16 residues long. Germline CDR1 reads MNHEY; CDR2 reads SVGAGI. The CDR3 spells CASSHLRDRAYNEQFF. CDR3 bases: TGTGCCAGCAGTCACCTCCGGGACAGGGCCTACAATGAGCAGTTCTTC.

V and J are TRBV7-2 and TRBJ2-5; no reliable D call. The CDR3 covers 15 residues. Looked up from germline, CDR1 is SGHTA and CDR2 is FQGNSA. The V end was cut by 1 base, the J end by 1 base, with 10 bases between. CDR3 amino acids: CASSLDGRIQETQYF. The DNA for the CDR3 is TGTGCCAGCAGCTTAGACGGACGAATCCAAGAGACCCAGTACTTC.

The genes are TRBV20-1 and TRBJ1-5, with D maybe TRBD1 (6 bases). The germline V gene encodes CDR1 DFQATT and CDR2 SNEGSKA (reference sequence). The CDR3 is 11 amino acids. Trimming shortened V by 7 bases and J by 7 bases, and 11 bases separated the two germline ends. The DNA of the CDR3 is TGCAGTGTTTCACAGGGACAGCCCCAGCATTTT. This encodes CSVSQGQPQHF.

This clonotype was detected ten times or more. CDR3 sequence (DNA): TGTGCCAGCAGCCTCCGGGACTCCTACAATGAGCAGTTCTTC. Amino acids: CASSLRDSYNEQFF. This sequence joins TRBV5-6 and TRBJ2-1; D possibly corresponds to TRBD2 (5 bases). CDR1 is SGHDT and CDR2 is YYEEEE in the germline V gene. Between the trimmed V and J ends, which lost 4 bases and 0 bases, there was a span of 8 bases. The length of the CDR3 is 14 residues.

This chain joins TRBV5-1 and TRBJ2-1; maybe TRBD2 (5 bases). Germline CDR1 and CDR2: SGHRS and YFSETQ. V was trimmed by 0 bases and J by 0 bases, leaving 10 bases between them. This CDR3 comprises 16 residues. The CDR3 bases are TGCGCCAGCAGCTTGGAAAGGGAGTTCTCCTACAATGAGCAGTTCTTC. Amino acid sequence: CASSLEREFSYNEQFF.

As DNA, the CDR3 is TGCAGTGCTAGACAGGCCGGCCGCAATCAGCCCCAGCATTTT. Its translation: CSARQAGRNQPQHF. The chain combines TRBV20-1 with TRBJ1-5; D gene ambiguous. The CDR3 consists of 14 residues. Germline V gene data show CDR1 as DFQATT and CDR2 as SNEGSKA (reference sequence). Trimming removed 2 bases from V and 2 bases from J, with 10 bases in between.

This clonotype was seen ten or more times. V gene TRBV6-1 combines with J gene TRBJ1-4, with TRBD1 matching 7 bases. V dropped 6 bases and J dropped 4; count of bases not matched to a gene: 5. The CDR3 runs to 14 residues. The germline gives CDR1 MNHNS, CDR2 SASEGT. This CDR3 is CASSRQGLNEKLFF. CDR3 nucleotides: TGTGCCAGCAGCCGACAGGGACTTAATGAAAAACTGTTTTTT.

This rearrangement joins TRBV11-2 to TRBJ1-2, with 7 positions matching TRBD1. Germline CDR1 reads SGHAT; CDR2 reads FQNNGV. CDR3 length: 14 amino acids. Trimming took 4 bases from V and 4 from J; bases not matched to a gene: 6. Written as DNA, the CDR3 is TGTGCCAGCAGCTGGGACAGCGAGACCTATGGCTACACCTTC. Protein product: CASSWDSETYGYTF.

Ten or more counts support this clonotype. The gene calls are TRBV12-3 or TRBV12-4 and TRBJ2-7; D might be TRBD1 (6 bases). The CDR3 covers 12 residues. V lost 6 bases, J lost 5 bases, and 11 bases lay in between. CDR3 in amino acids: CASSRGGHEQYF. As DNA, the CDR3 is TGTGCCAGCAGCAGGGGTGGCCACGAGCAGTACTTC.

This clonotype showed up just a few times. The chain joins TRBV5-1 to TRBJ1-1; 10 bases align to TRBD1. J lost 7 bases, V lost 0 bases, and 6 bases had no gene match. Germline V gives CDR1 SGHRS, CDR2 YFSETQ. This CDR3 region has 15 residues. The CDR3 DNA reads TGCGCCAGCAGCTTGGACCCGGGACAGGGGATTGAAGCTTTCTTT. Its protein product is CASSLDPGQGIEAFF. Using reference TRBV5-1 and TRBJ1-1 for the parts outside the CDR3, the full variable domain is KAGVTQTPRYLIKTRGQQVTLSCSPISGHRSVSWYQQTPGQGLQFLFEYFSETQRNKGNFPGRFSGRQFSNSRSEMNVSTLELGDSALYLCASSLDPGQGIEAFFGQGTRLTVV.

Here the CDR3 reads CASNGEGQGRNTIYF. The CDR3 DNA reads as TGTGCCAGCAATGGGGAGGGACAAGGAAGAAACACCATATATTTT. This chain joins TRBV25-1 and TRBJ1-3; a possible D gene is TRBD1 (6 bases). The germline V and J ends were trimmed by 7 bases and 5 bases, with 18 bases remaining between them. This CDR3 has 15 amino acids. CDR1 is MGHDK and CDR2 is SYGVNS in the germline V gene.